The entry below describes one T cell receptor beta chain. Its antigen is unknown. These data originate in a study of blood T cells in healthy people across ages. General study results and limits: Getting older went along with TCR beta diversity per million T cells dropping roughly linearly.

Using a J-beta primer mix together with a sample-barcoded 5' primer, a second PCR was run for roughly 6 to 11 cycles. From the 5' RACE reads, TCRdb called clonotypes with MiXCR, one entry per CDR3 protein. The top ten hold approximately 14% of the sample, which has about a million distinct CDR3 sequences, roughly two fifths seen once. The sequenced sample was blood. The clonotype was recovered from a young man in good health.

The DNA of the CDR3 is TGCAGTGCTCACGAGGGACGGCTCAATCAGCCCCAGCATTTT. Amino acid sequence: CSAHEGRLNQPQHF. The chain is built from TRBV20-1 and TRBJ1-5, with D possibly TRBD1 on 5 matching bases. The ends were cut back, 5 bases at V and 3 bases at J, with 14 bases in the middle. Germline V CDR1 and CDR2: DFQATT, SNEGSKA (reference sequence). The CDR3 runs 14 residues.